This T cell receptor (beta chain) was found in a study of CD8+CD57+ T cells in acquired aplastic anemia. Profiling of TCR beta VDJ combinations and CDR3 sequences used genomic DNA as template. Each CDR3 protein is one row after TCRdb ran MiXCR on the reads. The sample holds 150,000 to 200,000 distinct CDR3 sequences, 64% seen once. V was pared by 0 bases and J by 0 bases, with 16 bases between. This CDR3 contains 19 residues. The germline CDR1 and CDR2 sequences are SGDLS and YYNGEE. This chain joins TRBV9 and TRBJ1-6; D gene unclear. Sequencing input: sorted CD4+, CD8+, or CD8+CD57+ T cells (not recorded which) from PBMCs. The TCR was taken from a human donor with severe aplastic anemia or a healthy control (not recorded which). CDR3 DNA sequence: TGTGCCAGCAGCGTAGATCCCAAGATGGCGAGCTCCTATAATTCACCCCTCCACTTT. This codes for CASSVDPKMASSYNSPLHF.